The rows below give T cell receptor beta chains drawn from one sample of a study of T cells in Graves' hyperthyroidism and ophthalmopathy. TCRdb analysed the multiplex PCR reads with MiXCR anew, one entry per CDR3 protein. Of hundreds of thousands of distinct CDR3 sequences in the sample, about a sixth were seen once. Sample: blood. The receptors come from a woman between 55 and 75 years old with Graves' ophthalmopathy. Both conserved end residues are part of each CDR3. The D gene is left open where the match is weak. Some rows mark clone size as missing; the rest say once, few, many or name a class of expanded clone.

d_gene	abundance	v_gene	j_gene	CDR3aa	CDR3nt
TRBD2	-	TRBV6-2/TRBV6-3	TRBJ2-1	CASTRRGSHNEQFF	TGTGCCAGCACCCGGCGGGGGTCCCACAATGAGCAGTTCTTC
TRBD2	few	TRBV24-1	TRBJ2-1	CATIISSGRKTEQFF	TGTGCCACCATAATCAGCAGCGGGAGGAAAACTGAGCAGTTCTTC
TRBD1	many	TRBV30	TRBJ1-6	CAWKWGQGNSPLHF	TGTGCCTGGAAGTGGGGACAGGGAAATTCACCCCTCCACTTT
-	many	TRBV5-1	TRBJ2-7	CASSRGPMNEQYF	TGCGCCAGCAGCCGCGGCCCCATGAACGAGCAGTACTTC
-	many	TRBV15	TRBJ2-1	CATSRGYRRNNEQFF	TGTGCCACCAGCAGAGGTTATCGTCGGAACAATGAGCAGTTCTTC
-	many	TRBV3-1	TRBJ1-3	CASSQESGTGNTIYF	TGTGCCAGCAGCCAAGAATCGGGGACTGGAAACACCATATATTTT
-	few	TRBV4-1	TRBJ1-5	CASRDTGRRNQPQHF	TGCGCCAGCAGAGATACAGGGCGTAGGAATCAGCCCCAGCATTTT
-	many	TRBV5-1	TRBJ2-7	CASSSMDTAEDEQYF	TGCGCCAGCAGCTCGATGGACACCGCCGAGGACGAGCAGTACTTC
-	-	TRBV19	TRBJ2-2	CASSIPGSNTGELFF	TGTGCCAGTAGTATTCCCGGCTCTAACACCGGGGAGCTGTTTTTT
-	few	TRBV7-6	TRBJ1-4	CASSPGPDDEKLFF	TGTGCCAGCAGCCCCGGACCCGATGATGAAAAACTGTTTTTT
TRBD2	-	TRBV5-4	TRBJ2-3	CASSLAASGRGSTDTQYF	TGTGCCAGCAGCTTGGCGGCTAGCGGGAGAGGTTCCACAGATACGCAGTATTTT
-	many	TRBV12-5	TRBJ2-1	CASGLVLGGEQFF	TGTGCTAGTGGTTTGGTACTAGGAGGTGAGCAGTTCTTC
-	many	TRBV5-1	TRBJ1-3	CASSLAASSGNTIYF	TGCGCCAGCAGCTTGGCAGCGAGCTCTGGAAACACCATATATTTT
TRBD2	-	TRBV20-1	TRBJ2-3	CSARVRSGGVDTQYF	TGCAGTGCTAGAGTAAGAAGCGGGGGGGTGGATACGCAGTATTTT
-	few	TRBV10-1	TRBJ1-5	CASSASRDQPQHF	TGCGCCAGCAGTGCCTCCAGGGACCAGCCCCAGCATTTT
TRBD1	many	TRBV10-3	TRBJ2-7	CAISVYEVGTVNYEQYF	TGTGCCATCAGTGTCTACGAGGTCGGGACAGTGAACTACGAGCAGTACTTC
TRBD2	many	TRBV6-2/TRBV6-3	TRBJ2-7	CASSSPVRGDEQYF	TGTGCCAGCAGTTCCCCGGTCCGGGGGGACGAGCAGTACTTC
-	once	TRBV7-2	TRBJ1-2	CASSLRRAWYGYTF	TGTGCCAGCAGCCTTCGCAGGGCATGGTATGGCTACACCTTC
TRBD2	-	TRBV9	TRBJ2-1	CASSVEPMSGRGNEQFF	TGTGCCAGCAGCGTAGAACCGATGAGCGGGAGGGGGAATGAGCAGTTCTTC
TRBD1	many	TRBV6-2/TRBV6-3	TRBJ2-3	CASSYFRDRGTDTQYF	TGTGCCAGCAGTTACTTTCGGGACAGGGGGACAGATACGCAGTATTTT
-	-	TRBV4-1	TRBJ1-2	CASSQDFGTVYYGYTF	TGCGCCAGCAGCCAAGATTTCGGGACGGTATACTATGGCTACACCTTC
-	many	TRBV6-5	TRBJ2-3	CASSYSAPSTDTQYF	TGTGCCAGCAGTTACTCGGCACCCAGCACAGATACGCAGTATTTT
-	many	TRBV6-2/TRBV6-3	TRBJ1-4	CAIGRGSEKLFF	TGTGCCATCGGGCGAGGGTCTGAAAAACTGTTTTTT
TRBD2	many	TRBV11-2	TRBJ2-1	CASSLDLASGYNEQFF	TGTGCCAGCAGCTTAGATCTGGCTAGCGGATACAATGAGCAGTTCTTC
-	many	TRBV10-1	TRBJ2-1	CASSETKHNEQFF	TGCGCCAGCAGTGAGACTAAACACAATGAGCAGTTCTTC
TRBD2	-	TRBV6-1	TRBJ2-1	CASRASGAYNEQFF	TGTGCCAGCAGAGCTAGCGGGGCTTACAATGAGCAGTTCTTC
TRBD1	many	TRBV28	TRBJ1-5	CASSRPTGEYHNQPQHF	TGTGCCAGCAGTCGACCGACAGGGGAGTATCATAATCAGCCCCAGCATTTT
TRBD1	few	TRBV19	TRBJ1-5	CASSIEAGGSQPQHF	TGTGCCAGTAGTATAGAGGCAGGGGGCTCGCAGCCCCAGCATTTT
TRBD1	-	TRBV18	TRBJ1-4	CAGSVTGVNEKLFF	TGTGCCGGCTCGGTCACAGGGGTCAATGAAAAACTGTTTTTT
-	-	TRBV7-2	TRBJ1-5	CASSLAVSTGPQHF	TGTGCCAGCAGTTTAGCAGTGTCGACAGGCCCCCAGCATTTT
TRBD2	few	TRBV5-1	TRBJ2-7	CASSLEVAGVYEQYF	TGCGCCAGCAGCTTGGAAGTAGCGGGAGTGTACGAGCAGTACTTC
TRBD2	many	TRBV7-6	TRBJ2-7	CASSLIAGTYEQYF	TGTGCCAGCAGCCTTATAGCGGGGACCTACGAGCAGTACTTC
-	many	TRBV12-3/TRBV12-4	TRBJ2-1	CASSFDYNEQFF	TGTGCCAGCAGTTTTGATTACAATGAGCAGTTCTTC
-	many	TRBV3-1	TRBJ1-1	CASSPMPNTEAFF	TGTGCCAGCAGCCCTATGCCGAACACTGAAGCTTTCTTT
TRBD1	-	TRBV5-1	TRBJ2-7	CASSFVGGPGEQYF	TGCGCCAGCAGCTTTGTAGGGGGCCCGGGTGAGCAGTACTTC
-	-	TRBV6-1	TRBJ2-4	CASSYQGMAKNIQYF	TGTGCCAGCAGTTATCAGGGAATGGCCAAAAACATTCAGTACTTC
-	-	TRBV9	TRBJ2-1	CASSVGIRTGGGSNNEQFF	TGTGCCAGCAGCGTCGGAATTAGGACAGGCGGGGGATCCAACAATGAGCAGTTCTTC
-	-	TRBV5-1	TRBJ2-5	CASSPQTGFQETQYF	TGCGCCAGCAGCCCCCAGACAGGATTTCAAGAGACCCAGTACTTC
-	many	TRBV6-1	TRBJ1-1	CASSALAGAMNTEAFF	TGTGCCAGCAGTGCCCTGGCCGGGGCAATGAACACTGAAGCTTTCTTT
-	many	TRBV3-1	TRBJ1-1	CASSSGLSPITEAFF	TGTGCCAGCAGCTCAGGACTGAGCCCGATCACTGAAGCTTTCTTT